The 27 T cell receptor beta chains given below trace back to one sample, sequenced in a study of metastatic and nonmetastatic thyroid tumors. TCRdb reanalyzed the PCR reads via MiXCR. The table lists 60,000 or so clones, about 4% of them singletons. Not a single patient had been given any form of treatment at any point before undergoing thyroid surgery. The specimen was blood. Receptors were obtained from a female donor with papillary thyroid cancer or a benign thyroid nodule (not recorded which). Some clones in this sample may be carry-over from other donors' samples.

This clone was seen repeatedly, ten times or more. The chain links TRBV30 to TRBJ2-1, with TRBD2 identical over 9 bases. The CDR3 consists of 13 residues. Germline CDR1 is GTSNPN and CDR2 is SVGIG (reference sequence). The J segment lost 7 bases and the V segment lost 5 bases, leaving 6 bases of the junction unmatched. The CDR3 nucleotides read TGTGCCTGGGGCGGGGGGGGCTTAAATGAGCAGTTCTTC. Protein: CAWGGGGLNEQFF.

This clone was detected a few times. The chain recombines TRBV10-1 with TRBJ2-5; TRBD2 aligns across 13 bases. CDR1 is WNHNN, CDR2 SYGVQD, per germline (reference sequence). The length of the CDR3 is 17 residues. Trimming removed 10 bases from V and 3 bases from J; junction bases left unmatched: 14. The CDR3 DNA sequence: TGCGCCACCTCGCGGACTAGCGGGAGTGGGGTGAAAGAGACCCAGTACTTC. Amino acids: CATSRTSGSGVKETQYF.

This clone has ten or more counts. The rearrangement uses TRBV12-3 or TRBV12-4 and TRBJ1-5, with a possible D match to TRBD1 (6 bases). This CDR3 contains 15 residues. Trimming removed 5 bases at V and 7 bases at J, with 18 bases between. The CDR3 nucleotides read TGTGCCAGCAGTCCGTCACAGGGAGGGGGACAGCCCCAGCATTTT. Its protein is CASSPSQGGGQPQHF.

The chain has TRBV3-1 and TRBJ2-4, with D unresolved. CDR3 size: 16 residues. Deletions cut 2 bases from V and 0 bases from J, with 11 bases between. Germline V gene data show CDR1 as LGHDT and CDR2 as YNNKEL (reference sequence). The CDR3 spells CASSQFGGVAKNIQYF. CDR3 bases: TGTGCCAGCAGCCAATTTGGTGGGGTAGCCAAAAACATTCAGTACTTC. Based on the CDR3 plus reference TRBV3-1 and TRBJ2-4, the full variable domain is DTAVSQTPKYLVTQMGNDKSIKCEQNLGHDTMYWYKQDSKKFLKIMFSYNNKELIINETVPNRFSPKSPDKAHLNLHINSLELGDSAVYFCASSQFGGVAKNIQYFGAGTRLSVL.

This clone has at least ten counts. The CDR3 protein is CASSYTSGSAYNEQFF. The CDR3, as DNA: TGTGCCAGCAGTTACACTAGCGGGAGCGCCTACAATGAGCAGTTCTTC. J is TRBJ2-1 and V is TRBV2, with 11 bases matching TRBD2. V gave up 5 bases and J gave up 2 bases; unmatched junction bases: 5. The CDR3 is 16 amino acids. Germline CDR1 is SNHLY and CDR2 is FYNNEI.

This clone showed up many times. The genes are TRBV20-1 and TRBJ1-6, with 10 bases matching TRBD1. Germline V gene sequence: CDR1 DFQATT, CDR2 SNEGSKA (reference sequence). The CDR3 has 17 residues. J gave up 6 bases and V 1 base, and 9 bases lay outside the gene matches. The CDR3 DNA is TGCAGTGCTAGAGGCTGGGAGACAGGGGGCCTTAATTCACCCCTCCACTTT. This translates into CSARGWETGGLNSPLHF.

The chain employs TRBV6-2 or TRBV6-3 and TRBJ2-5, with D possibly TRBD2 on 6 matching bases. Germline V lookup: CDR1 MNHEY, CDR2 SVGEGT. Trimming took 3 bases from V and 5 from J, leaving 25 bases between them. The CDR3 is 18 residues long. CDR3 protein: CASSYLASVRSVTETQYF. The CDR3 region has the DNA TGTGCCAGCAGTTATTTGGCTAGCGTGAGAAGTGTTACGGAGACCCAGTACTTC.

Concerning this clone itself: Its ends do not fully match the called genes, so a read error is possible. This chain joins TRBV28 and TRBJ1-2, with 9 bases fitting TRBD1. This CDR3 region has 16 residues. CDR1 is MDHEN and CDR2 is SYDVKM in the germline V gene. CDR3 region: CASRLSGTGSNDGYTF. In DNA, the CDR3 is TGTGCCAGCAGATTATCGGGGACAGGGTCAAACGATGGCTACACCTTC.

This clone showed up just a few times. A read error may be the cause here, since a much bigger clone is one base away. The CDR3 spells CVSSSSWQETQYF. The CDR3 nucleotides are TGTGTCAGCAGCTCTTCTTGGCAAGAGACCCAGTACTTC. The rearrangement uses TRBV5-8 and TRBJ2-5, with unresolved D. From germline, CDR1 is SGHTS and CDR2 YDEGEE. This CDR3 is built from 13 residues.

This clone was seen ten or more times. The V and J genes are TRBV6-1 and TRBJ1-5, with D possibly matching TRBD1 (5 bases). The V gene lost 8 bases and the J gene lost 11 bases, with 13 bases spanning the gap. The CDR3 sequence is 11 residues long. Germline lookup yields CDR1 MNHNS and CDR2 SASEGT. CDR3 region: CASGTGETQHF. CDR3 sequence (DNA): TGTGCCAGCGGCACAGGCGAAACCCAGCATTTT.

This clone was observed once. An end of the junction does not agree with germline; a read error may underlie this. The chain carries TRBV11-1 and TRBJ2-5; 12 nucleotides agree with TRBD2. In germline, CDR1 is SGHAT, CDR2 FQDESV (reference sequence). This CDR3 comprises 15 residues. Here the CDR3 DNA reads TGTGCCAGCAGCAAACGGACTAGCGGGACGGAGACCCCGTACTTC. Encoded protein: CASSKRTSGTETPYF.

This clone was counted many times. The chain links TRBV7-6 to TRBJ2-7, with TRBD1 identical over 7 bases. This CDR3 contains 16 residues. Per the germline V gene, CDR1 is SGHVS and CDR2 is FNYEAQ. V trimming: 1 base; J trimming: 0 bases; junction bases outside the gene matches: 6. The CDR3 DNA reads TGTGCCAGCAGCTTAGGAGTCGGGACAGACTCCTACGAGCAGTACTTC. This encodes CASSLGVGTDSYEQYF.

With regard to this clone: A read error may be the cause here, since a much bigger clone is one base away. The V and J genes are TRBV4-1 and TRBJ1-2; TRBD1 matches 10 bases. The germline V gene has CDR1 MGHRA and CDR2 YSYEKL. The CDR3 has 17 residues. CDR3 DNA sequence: TGCGCCAGCAACCAAGATCGAAAGGGACAGGGGTTCTATGGCTACACCTTC. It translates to CASNQDRKGQGFYGYTF.

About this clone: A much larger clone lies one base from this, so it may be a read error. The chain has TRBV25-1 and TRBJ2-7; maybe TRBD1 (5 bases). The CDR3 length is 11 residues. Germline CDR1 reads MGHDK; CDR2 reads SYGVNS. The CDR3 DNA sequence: TGTGCCAGCACAGGGTCCTACGGGCAGTACTTC. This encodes CASTGSYGQYF.

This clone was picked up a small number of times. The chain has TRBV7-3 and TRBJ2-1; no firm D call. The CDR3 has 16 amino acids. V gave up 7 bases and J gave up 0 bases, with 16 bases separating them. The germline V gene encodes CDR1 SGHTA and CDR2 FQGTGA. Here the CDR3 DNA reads TGTGCCAGCATTTCGGACCGCTGGGGCTCCTACAATGAGCAGTTCTTC. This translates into CASISDRWGSYNEQFF. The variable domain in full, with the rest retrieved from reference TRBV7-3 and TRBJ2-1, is GAGVSQTPSNKVTEKGKYVELRCDPISGHTALYWYRQSLGQGPEFLIYFQGTGAADDSGLPNDRFFAVRPEGSVSTLKIQRTERGDSAVYLCASISDRWGSYNEQFFGPGTRLTVL.

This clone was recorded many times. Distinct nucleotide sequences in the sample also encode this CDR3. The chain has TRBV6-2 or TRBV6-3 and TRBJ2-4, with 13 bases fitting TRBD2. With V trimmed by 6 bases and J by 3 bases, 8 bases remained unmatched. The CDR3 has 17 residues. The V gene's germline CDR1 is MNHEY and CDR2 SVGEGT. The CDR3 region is CASSGGTSGMGKNIQYF. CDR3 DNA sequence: TGTGCCAGCAGCGGCGGGACTAGCGGGATGGGCAAAAACATTCAGTACTTC.

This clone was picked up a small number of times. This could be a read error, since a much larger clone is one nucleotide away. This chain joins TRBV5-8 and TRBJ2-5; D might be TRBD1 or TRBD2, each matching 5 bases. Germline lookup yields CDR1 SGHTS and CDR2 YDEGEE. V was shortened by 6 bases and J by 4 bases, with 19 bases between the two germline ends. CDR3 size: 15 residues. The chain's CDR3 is CASIPPWGIGETQYF. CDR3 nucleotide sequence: TGTGCCAGCATCCCCCCATGGGGGATTGGAGAGACCCAGTACTTC.

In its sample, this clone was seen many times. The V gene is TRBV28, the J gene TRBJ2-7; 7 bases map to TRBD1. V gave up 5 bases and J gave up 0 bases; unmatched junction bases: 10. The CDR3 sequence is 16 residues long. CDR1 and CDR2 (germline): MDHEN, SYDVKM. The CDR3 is CASSGPGRGYSYEQYF. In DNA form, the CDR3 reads TGTGCCAGCAGTGGTCCTGGCAGGGGGTACTCCTACGAGCAGTACTTC.

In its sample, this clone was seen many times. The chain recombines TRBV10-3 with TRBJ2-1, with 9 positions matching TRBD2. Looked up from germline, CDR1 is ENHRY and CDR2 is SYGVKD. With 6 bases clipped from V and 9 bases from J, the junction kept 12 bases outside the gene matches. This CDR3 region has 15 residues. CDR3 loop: CAISSSGGRVGEQFF. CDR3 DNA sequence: TGTGCCATCAGCTCTTCTGGCGGGAGGGTGGGTGAGCAGTTCTTC.

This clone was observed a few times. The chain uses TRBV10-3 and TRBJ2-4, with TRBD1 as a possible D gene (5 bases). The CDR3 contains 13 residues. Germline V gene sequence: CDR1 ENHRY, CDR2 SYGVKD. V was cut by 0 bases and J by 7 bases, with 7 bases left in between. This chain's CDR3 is CAISESDSNIQYF. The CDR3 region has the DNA TGTGCCATCAGTGAGTCTGACAGTAACATTCAGTACTTC.

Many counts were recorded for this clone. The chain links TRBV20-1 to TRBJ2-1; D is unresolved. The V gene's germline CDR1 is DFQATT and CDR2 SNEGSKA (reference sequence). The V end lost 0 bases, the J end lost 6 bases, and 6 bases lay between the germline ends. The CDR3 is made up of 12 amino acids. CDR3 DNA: TGCAGTGCTAGAGAGGGTGGCAATGAGCAGTTCTTC. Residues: CSAREGGNEQFF.

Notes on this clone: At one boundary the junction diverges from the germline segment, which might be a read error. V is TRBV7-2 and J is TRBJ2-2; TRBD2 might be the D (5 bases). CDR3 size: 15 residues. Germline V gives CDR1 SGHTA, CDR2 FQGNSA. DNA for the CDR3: TGTGTCAGCAGCTTGGAGGCGCGGGTCACCGGGGAGCTGTTTTTT. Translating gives CVSSLEARVTGELFF.

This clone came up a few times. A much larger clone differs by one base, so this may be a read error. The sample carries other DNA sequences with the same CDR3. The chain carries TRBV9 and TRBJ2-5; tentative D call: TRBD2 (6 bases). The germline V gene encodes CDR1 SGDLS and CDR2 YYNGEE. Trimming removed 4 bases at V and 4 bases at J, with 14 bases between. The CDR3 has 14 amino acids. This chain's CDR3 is CASSLSGRSETQYF. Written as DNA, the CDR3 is TGTGCCAGCAGCCTTAGCGGTAGATCAGAGACCCAGTACTTC.

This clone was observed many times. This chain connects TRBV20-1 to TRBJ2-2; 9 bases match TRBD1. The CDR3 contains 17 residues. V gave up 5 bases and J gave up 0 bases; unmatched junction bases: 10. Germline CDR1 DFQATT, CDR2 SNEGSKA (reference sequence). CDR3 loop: CSAARQGGSANTGELFF. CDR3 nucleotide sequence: TGCAGTGCTGCGAGACAGGGGGGTTCGGCGAACACCGGGGAGCTGTTTTTT.

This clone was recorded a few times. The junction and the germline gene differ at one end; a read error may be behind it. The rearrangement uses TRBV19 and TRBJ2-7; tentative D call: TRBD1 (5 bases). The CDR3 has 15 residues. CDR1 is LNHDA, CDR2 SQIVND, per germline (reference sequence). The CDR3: CASSWQLDLRGEHYF. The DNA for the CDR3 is TGTGCCAGTAGTTGGCAGCTGGATCTTAGGGGCGAGCACTACTTC.

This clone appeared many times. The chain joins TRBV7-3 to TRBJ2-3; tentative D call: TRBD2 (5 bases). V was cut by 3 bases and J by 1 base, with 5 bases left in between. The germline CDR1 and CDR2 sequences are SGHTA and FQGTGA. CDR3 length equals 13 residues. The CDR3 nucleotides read TGTGCCAGCAGCTTGGAGGGCACAGATACGCAGTATTTT. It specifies CASSLEGTDTQYF. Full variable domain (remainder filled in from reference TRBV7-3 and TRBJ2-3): GAGVSQTPSNKVTEKGKYVELRCDPISGHTALYWYRQSLGQGPEFLIYFQGTGAADDSGLPNDRFFAVRPEGSVSTLKIQRTERGDSAVYLCASSLEGTDTQYFGPGTRLTVL.

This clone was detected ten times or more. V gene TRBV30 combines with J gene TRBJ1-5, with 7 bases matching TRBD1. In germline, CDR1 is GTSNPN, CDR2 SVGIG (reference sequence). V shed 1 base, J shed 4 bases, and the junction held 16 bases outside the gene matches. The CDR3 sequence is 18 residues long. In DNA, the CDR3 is TGTGCCTGGAGTGGGCGGCGTGTCGGCAGGGGGAAAAATCAGCCCCAGCATTTT. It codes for CAWSGRRVGRGKNQPQHF.